This T cell receptor beta chain was captured in a study of blood T cell repertoires in COVID-19. Across the whole study: COVID-19 samples, acute and convalescent, were from the United States, Italy and Spain.

In the original analysis: Amplification with reference gene primers provided the estimates of nucleated cell counts. Some clones are missing from TCRdb's copy, which holds only in-frame ones; the method was immunoSEQ multiplex PCR. V and J calls and clone size are given by that table; D and trimming were obtained from the DNA. The sample includes more than 45,000 clones, about nine tenths of them seen just once. With 7 bases clipped from V and 2 bases from J, the junction kept 7 bases outside the gene matches. The CDR3 contains 14 residues. Looked up from germline, CDR1 is SGHRS and CDR2 is YFSETQ. This clonotype originated in a man aged 55 to 70 with acute or convalescent COVID-19. The sample consisted of peripheral blood. The chain uses TRBV5-1 and TRBJ2-3; TRBD1 agrees at 7 bases. Here the CDR3 DNA reads TGCGCCAGCCACCGGACAGGTAACACAGATACGCAGTATTTT. Translating it yields CASHRTGNTDTQYF.